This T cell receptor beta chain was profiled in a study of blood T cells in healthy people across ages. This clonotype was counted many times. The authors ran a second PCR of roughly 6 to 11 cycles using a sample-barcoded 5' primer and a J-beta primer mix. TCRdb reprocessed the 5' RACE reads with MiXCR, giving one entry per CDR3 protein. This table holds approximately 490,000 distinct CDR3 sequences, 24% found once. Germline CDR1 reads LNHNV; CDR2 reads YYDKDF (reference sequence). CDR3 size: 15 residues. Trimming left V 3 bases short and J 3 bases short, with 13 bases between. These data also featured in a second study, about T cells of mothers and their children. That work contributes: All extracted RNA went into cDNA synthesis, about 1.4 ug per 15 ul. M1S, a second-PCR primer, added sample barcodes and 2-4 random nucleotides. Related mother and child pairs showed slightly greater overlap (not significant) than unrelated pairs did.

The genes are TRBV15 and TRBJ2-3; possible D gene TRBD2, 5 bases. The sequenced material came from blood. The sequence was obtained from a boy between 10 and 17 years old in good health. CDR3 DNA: TGTGCCACCAGCAGCTCCAGGCGGGTTACAGATACGCAGTATTTT. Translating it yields CATSSSRRVTDTQYF.